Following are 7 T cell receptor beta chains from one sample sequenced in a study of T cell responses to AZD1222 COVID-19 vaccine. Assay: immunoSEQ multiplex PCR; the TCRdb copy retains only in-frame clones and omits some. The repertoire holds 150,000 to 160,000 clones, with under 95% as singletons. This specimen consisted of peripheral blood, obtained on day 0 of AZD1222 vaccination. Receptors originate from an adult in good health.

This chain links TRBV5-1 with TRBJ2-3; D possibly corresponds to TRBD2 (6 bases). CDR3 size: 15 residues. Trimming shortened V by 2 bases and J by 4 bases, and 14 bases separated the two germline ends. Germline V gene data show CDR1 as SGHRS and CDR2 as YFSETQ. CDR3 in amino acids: CASSFGGSTADTQYF. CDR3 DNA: TGCGCCAGCAGCTTTGGGGGGAGTACCGCAGATACGCAGTATTTT.

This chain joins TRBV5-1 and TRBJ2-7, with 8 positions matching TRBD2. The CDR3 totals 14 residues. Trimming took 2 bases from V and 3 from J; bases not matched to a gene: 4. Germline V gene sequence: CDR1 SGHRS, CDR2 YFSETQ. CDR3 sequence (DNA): TGCGCCAGCAGCTTTAGCGGGACCTACTACGAGCAGTACTTC. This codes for CASSFSGTYYEQYF.

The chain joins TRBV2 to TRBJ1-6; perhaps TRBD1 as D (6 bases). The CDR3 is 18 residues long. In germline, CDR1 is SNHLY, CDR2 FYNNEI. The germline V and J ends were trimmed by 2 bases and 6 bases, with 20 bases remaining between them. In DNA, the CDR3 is TGTGCCAGCAGTGAAAAGGGACAAGACGCAGATCGTAATTCACCCCTCCACTTT. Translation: CASSEKGQDADRNSPLHF.

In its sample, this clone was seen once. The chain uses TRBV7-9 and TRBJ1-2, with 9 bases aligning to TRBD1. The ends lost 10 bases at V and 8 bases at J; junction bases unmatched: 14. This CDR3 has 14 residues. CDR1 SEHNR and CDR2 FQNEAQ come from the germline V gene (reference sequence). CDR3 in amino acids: CAIHETGGSRGYTF. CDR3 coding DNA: TGTGCCATTCACGAGACAGGGGGAAGTCGCGGCTACACCTTC.

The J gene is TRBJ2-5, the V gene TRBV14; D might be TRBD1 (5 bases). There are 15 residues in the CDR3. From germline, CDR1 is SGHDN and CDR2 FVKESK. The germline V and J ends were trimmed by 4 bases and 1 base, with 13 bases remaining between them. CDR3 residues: CASSPKWGIQETQYF. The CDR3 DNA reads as TGTGCCAGCAGCCCAAAATGGGGCATCCAAGAGACCCAGTACTTC.

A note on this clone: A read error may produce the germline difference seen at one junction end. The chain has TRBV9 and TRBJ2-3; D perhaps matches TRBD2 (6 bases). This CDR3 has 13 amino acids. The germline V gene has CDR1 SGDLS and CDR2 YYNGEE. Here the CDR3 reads CASSVGDSDMQYF. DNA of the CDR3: TGTGCCAGCAGCGTAGGGGACTCAGATATGCAGTATTTT.

The CDR3 loop reads CSVEEGYRGDIQYF. As DNA, the CDR3 is TGCAGCGTTGAGGAAGGATACCGCGGGGACATTCAGTACTTC. The chain combines TRBV29-1 with TRBJ2-4; possible D gene TRBD2, 6 bases. The CDR3 sequence is 14 residues long. The V gene's germline CDR1 is SQVTM and CDR2 ANQGSEA. Trimming removed 3 bases from V and 8 bases from J, with 17 bases in between. Drawing the rest from reference TRBV29-1 and TRBJ2-4, the complete variable domain is SAVISQKPSRDICQRGTSLTIQCQVDSQVTMMFWYRQQPGQSLTLIATANQGSEATYESGFVIDKFPISRPNLTFSTLTVSNMSPEDSSIYLCSVEEGYRGDIQYFGAGTRLSVL.